This T cell receptor beta chain was found in a study of monozygotic twins with inflammatory bowel disease. The CDR3 spans 12 residues. Looked up from germline, CDR1 is KGHSH and CDR2 is LQKENI. UMIs were attached via template switching, each with a 6-nucleotide sample barcode. Using the 5' RACE reads, TCRdb records one entry per CDR3 protein without DNA. Its listing shows fewer than 450,000 distinct CDR3 sequences. The chain uses TRBV18 and TRBJ1-4. This sequence was found in a human donor with ulcerative colitis or Crohn's disease, or a healthy co-twin of an affected twin (not recorded which). The sample consisted of blood. CDR3 sequence reads: CASSQYNEKLFF.